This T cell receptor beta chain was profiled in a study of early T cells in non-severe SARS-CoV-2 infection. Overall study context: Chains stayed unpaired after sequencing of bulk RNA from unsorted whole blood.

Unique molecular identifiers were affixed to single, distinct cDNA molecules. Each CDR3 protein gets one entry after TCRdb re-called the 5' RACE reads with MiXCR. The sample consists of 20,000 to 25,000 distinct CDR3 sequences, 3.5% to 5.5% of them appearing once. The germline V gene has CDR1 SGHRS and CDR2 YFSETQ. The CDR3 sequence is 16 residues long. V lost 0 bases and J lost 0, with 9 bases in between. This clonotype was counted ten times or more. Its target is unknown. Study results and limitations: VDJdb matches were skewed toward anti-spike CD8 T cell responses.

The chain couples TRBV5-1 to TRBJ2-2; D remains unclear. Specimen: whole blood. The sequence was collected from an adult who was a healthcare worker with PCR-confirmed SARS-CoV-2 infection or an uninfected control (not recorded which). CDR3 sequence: CASSLGHHPNTGELFF. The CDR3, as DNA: TGCGCCAGCAGCTTGGGACACCACCCGAACACCGGGGAGCTGTTTTTT.